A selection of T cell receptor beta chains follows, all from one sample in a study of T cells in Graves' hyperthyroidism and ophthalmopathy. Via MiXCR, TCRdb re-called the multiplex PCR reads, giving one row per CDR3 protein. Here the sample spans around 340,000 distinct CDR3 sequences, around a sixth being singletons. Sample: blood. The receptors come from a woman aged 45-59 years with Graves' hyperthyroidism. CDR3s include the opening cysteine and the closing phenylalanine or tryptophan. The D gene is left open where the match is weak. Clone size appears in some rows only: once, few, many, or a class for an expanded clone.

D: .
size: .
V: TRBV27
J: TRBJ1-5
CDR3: CASSQDPGGVKPQHF
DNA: TGTGCCAGCAGCCAAGATCCGGGAGGGGTCAAGCCCCAGCATTTT

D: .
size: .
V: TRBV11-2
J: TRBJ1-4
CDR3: CARTLRVEFWATNEKLFF
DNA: TGTGCCAGGACCTTGCGGGTGGAGTTTTGGGCAACTAATGAAAAACTGTTTTTT

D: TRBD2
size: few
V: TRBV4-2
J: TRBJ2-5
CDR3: CASSQELGLARFQYF
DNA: TGTGCCAGCAGCCAAGAACTCGGACTAGCGCGTTTCCAGTACTTC

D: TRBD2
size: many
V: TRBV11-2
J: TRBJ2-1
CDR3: CASSLDQRELGEQFF
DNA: TGTGCCAGCAGCTTAGATCAGCGGGAGTTGGGTGAGCAGTTCTTC

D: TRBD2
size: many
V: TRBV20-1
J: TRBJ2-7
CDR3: CSAREGGGPYEQYF
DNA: TGCAGTGCTAGAGAGGGGGGAGGGCCCTACGAGCAGTACTTC

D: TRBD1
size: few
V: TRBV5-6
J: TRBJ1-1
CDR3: CASSLWRGRFTEAFF
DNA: TGTGCCAGCAGCTTATGGAGGGGGCGGTTCACTGAAGCTTTCTTT

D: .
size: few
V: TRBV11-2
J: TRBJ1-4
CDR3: CASSLDHLGVKLFF
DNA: TGTGCCAGCAGCTTAGACCATTTGGGAGTGAAACTGTTTTTT

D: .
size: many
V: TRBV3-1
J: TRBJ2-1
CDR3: CASSQGNSNEQFF
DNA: TGTGCCAGCAGCCAAGGGAACTCCAATGAGCAGTTCTTC

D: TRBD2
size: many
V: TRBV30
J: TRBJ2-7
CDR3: CAWSAPGGAYEQYF
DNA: TGTGCCTGGAGTGCCCCCGGGGGGGCTTACGAGCAGTACTTC

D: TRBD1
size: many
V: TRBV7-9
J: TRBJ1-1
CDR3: CASSQDRAGPEAFF
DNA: TGTGCCAGCAGCCAGGACAGGGCGGGTCCTGAAGCTTTCTTT

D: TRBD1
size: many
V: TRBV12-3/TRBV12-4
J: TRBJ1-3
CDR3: CASSRGQSSGNTIYF
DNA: TGTGCCAGCAGCCGGGGACAGTCTTCTGGAAACACCATATATTTT

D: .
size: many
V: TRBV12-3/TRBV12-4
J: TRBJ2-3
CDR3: CASTELGGTDTQYF
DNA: TGTGCCAGCACCGAGCTAGGAGGCACAGATACGCAGTATTTT

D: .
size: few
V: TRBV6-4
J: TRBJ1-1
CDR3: CASHFGGITEAFF
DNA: TGTGCCAGCCATTTTGGAGGGATAACTGAAGCTTTCTTT

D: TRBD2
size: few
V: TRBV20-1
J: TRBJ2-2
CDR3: CSASSSGGVTGELFF
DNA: TGCAGTGCTAGTTCCAGCGGGGGGGTTACCGGGGAGCTGTTTTTT

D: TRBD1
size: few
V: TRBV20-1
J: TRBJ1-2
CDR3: CSASPGTDYGYTF
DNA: TGCAGTGCTAGCCCCGGGACAGACTATGGCTACACCTTC

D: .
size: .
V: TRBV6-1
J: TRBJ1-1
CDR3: CATKVLNSVLKTEAFF
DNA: TGTGCCACCAAAGTTCTGAACTCGGTTTTGAAGACTGAAGCTTTCTTT

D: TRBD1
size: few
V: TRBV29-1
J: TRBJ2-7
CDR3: CSVESSGTGDSEQYF
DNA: TGCAGCGTTGAGTCGTCCGGGACAGGGGATTCCGAGCAGTACTTC

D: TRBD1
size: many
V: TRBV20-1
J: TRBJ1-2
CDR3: CSAGPGTGDGYTF
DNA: TGCAGTGCTGGACCCGGGACAGGAGATGGCTACACCTTC

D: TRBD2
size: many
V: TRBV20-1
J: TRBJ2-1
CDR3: CSALLPTPIAGIDEQFF
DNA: TGCAGTGCTCTGTTGCCCACTCCCATAGCGGGAATAGATGAGCAGTTCTTC

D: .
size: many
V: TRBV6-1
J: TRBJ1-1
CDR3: CASSNAPGHTEAFF
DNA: TGTGCCAGCAGTAACGCTCCTGGGCACACTGAAGCTTTCTTT

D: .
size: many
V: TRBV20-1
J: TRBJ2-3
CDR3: CSARSGTSTDTQYF
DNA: TGCAGTGCCAGATCCGGGACTAGCACAGATACGCAGTATTTT

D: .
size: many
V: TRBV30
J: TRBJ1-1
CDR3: CAWSVSQNTEAFF
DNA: TGTGCCTGGAGTGTATCCCAGAACACTGAAGCTTTCTTT

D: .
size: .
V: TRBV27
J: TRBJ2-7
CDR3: CASSSGGVAYEQYF
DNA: TGTGCCAGCAGTTCTGGCGGGGTTGCCTACGAGCAGTACTTC

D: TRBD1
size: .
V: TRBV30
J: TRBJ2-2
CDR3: CAWSNMDRFANTGELFF
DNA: TGTGCCTGGAGTAATATGGACAGGTTCGCGAACACCGGGGAGCTGTTTTTT

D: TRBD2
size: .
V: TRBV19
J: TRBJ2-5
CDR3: CASSSQTGTREETQYF
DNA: TGTGCCAGTAGTTCGCAGACCGGGACTAGAGAAGAGACCCAGTACTTC

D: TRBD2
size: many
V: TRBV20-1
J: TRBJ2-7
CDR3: CSAISSGRASEEQYF
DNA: TGCAGTGCCATAAGTAGCGGGAGGGCCTCGGAAGAGCAGTACTTC

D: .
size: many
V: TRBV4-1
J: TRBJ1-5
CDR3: CASSQVQGNQPQHF
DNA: TGCGCCAGCAGCCAAGTCCAGGGCAATCAGCCCCAGCATTTT

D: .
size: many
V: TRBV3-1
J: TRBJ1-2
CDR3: CASSPMGSGYGYTF
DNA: TGTGCCAGCAGCCCAATGGGCTCGGGGTATGGCTACACCTTC

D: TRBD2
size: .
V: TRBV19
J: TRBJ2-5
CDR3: CASTGTSGVRETQYF
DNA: TGTGCCAGTACCGGGACTAGCGGTGTTCGGGAGACCCAGTACTTC

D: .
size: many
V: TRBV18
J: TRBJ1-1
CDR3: CASSPALPNTEAFF
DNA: TGTGCCAGCTCACCGGCTCTTCCGAACACTGAAGCTTTCTTT

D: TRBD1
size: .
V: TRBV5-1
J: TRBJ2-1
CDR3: CASSFRQGVYTNEQFF
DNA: TGTGCCAGCAGCTTTCGACAGGGGGTATATACAAATGAGCAGTTCTTC

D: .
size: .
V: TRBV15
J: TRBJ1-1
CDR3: CATSRDMDQEAFF
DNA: TGTGCCACCAGCAGAGATATGGATCAGGAGGCTTTCTTT

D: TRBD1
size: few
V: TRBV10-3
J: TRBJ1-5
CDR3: CAISAGTGDSNQPQHF
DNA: TGTGCCATCAGTGCGGGGACAGGGGATAGCAATCAGCCCCAGCATTTT

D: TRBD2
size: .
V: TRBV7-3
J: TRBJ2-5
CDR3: CASSLGTSGNPRDETQYF
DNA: TGTGCCAGCAGCTTAGGGACTAGCGGAAACCCAAGGGATGAGACCCAGTACTTC

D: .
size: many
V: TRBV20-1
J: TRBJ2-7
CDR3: CSARSLQDGYEQYF
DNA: TGCAGTGCTAGATCCCTCCAGGACGGGTACGAGCAGTACTTC

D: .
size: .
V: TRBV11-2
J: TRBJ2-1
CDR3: CASRLGGAGEQFF
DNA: TGTGCCAGCCGTCTCGGGGGCGCGGGAGAGCAGTTCTTC

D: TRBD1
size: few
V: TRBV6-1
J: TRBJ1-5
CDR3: CASSYSGTGGQPQHF
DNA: TGTGCCAGCAGTTATTCCGGGACAGGGGGCCAGCCCCAGCATTTT

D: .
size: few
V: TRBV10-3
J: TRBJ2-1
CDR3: CAISELGASGQFF
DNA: TGTGCCATCAGTGAGTTGGGGGCCTCGGGGCAGTTCTTC

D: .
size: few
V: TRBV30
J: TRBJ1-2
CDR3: CAWSSSFGLDGYTF
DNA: TGTGCCTGGAGTAGCAGTTTTGGGCTCGATGGCTACACCTTC

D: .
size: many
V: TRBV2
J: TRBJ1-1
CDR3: CASSRRDTEAFF
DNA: TGTGCCAGCAGTCGCAGGGACACTGAAGCTTTCTTT

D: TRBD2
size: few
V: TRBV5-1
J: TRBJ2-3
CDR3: CASSLTSGLTDTQYF
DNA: TGCGCCAGCAGCCTGACTAGCGGGCTTACAGATACGCAGTATTTT

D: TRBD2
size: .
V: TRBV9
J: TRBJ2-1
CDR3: CASSVEGGGTSGSLYNEQFF
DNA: TGTGCCAGCAGCGTAGAGGGCGGGGGGACTAGCGGGAGTCTGTACAATGAGCAGTTCTTC